This TCR beta chain was sequenced for a study of blood T cell repertoires in COVID-19. On the study more broadly: Nucleic acid was either cDNA or gDNA, and it came from T cells, B-cell-depleted T cells, or PBMCs.

The CDR3 spans 14 residues. V lost 9 bases and J lost 0; bases outside the gene matches: 4. CDR1 is SGHRS and CDR2 is YFSETQ in the germline V gene. During active infection, Seattle patients enrolled and were then monitored through disease. Authors' analysis steps: Using reference gene primer amplification, nucleated cell counts were estimated. Profiled with immunoSEQ multiplex PCR; TCRdb holds only in-frame clones, not every one. That table furnishes V, J and clone size, whereas the DNA furnished D and trimming. The sample records about 210,000 clones, roughly 85% being singletons. The chain joins TRBV5-1 to TRBJ2-1, with 9 bases aligning to TRBD2. The receptor's source is a woman between 70 and 85 years old with COVID-19, enrolled during active disease. Sequenced input: peripheral blood. The CDR3 sequence: CANKLAGSYNEQFF. CDR3 DNA: TGCGCCAACAAACTAGCGGGCTCCTACAATGAGCAGTTCTTC. Filled out from reference TRBV5-1 and TRBJ2-1, the complete variable domain reads KAGVTQTPRYLIKTRGQQVTLSCSPISGHRSVSWYQQTPGQGLQFLFEYFSETQRNKGNFPGRFSGRQFSNSRSEMNVSTLELGDSALYLCANKLAGSYNEQFFGPGTRLTVL.